This entry features one T cell receptor (beta chain) sequence. Per the study methods: From reference gene primer amplification, estimates of nucleated cell counts were derived. The data were produced by immunoSEQ multiplex PCR, yet TCRdb's version contains in-frame clones alone and is incomplete. V and J calls and clone size are copied from that table; D and trimming were computed from the DNA. The sample contains roughly 57,000 clones, roughly 80% of which appear only once. Per germline, CDR1 MNHEY and CDR2 SMNVEV (reference sequence). V lost 3 bases to trimming and J lost 1 base, with 7 bases between them. The CDR3 has 14 amino acids. The data are from a study of blood T cell repertoires in COVID-19. Across the whole study: T cells, B-cell-depleted T cells, or PBMCs supplied cDNA or gDNA.

Specimen: peripheral blood. The receptor was isolated from a man aged 55 to 69 with acute or convalescent COVID-19. This rearrangement joins TRBV27 to TRBJ1-3, with D unclear. The CDR3 sequence is CASSLRQSGNTIYF. DNA of the CDR3: TGTGCCAGCAGTTTGAGGCAATCTGGAAACACCATATATTTT.